Each of the 22 T cell receptor beta chains below was sequenced from the same sample in a study of T cell repertoires in cytomegalovirus infection. Via MiXCR, TCRdb re-called the reads, giving one row per CDR3 protein. The sample lists just under 550,000 distinct CDR3 sequences, roughly 29% seen once, with about 13% in the top ten. Sequencing input: PBMCs. Every receptor here comes from a human donor in good health (CMV status not recorded). Some clones in this sample may be carry-over from other donors' samples.

J is TRBJ2-7 and V is TRBV6-2 or TRBV6-3; TRBD2 matches 9 bases. CDR3 size: 13 residues. The V gene's germline CDR1 is MNHEY and CDR2 SVGEGT. Germline trimming cut 4 bases from V and 9 bases from J; bases unmatched to any gene: 7. The CDR3 DNA follows: TGTGCCAGCAGTTTGGCTAGCGGGAATGTGCAGTACTTC. This sequence encodes CASSLASGNVQYF.

This clonotype was counted a few times. This chain's CDR3 is CSAGRGETQYF. For the CDR3, the DNA is TGCAGTGCTGGGAGGGGAGAGACCCAGTACTTC. The J gene is TRBJ2-5, the V gene TRBV20-1, with 7 bases fitting TRBD2. Germline assignment: CDR1 DFQATT and CDR2 SNEGSKA (reference sequence). After removal of 5 bases from V and 4 bases from J, the junction contained 1 base not matched to a gene. The length of the CDR3 is 11 residues.

This rearrangement joins TRBV6-2 or TRBV6-3 to TRBJ2-2; no reliable D call. This CDR3 is 16 amino acids long. V lost 9 bases and J lost 3, with 20 bases in between. The V gene's germline CDR1 is MNHEY and CDR2 SVGEGT. The chain's CDR3 is CASTDQEISHTGELFF. The CDR3 DNA reads as TGTGCCAGTACGGACCAAGAAATAAGTCACACCGGGGAGCTGTTTTTT.

In nucleotides, the CDR3 is TGTGCCAGCAGCCAAGATCTCAGTGTCGGTCAAGAGACCCAGTACTTC. Residues: CASSQDLSVGQETQYF. The chain links TRBV3-1 to TRBJ2-5; no definite D call. Germline CDR1 and CDR2: LGHDT and YNNKEL (reference sequence). The CDR3 is 16 amino acids. The ends were cut back, 0 bases at V and 2 bases at J, with 13 bases in the middle.

The rearrangement joins TRBV6-6 to TRBJ1-4; D is undetermined. The CDR3 consists of 15 residues. Trimming shortened V by 3 bases and J by 0 bases, and 8 bases separated the two germline ends. The germline V gene encodes CDR1 MNHNY and CDR2 SVGAGI (reference sequence). The CDR3 is CASSYLESTNEKLFF. CDR3 coding DNA: TGTGCCAGCAGTTATCTAGAGTCAACTAATGAAAAACTGTTTTTT.

The gene calls are TRBV5-4 and TRBJ2-1, with TRBD2 matching over 10 bases. Germline-derived CDR1 and CDR2 are SGHNT and YYREEE (reference sequence). The CDR3 has 15 amino acids. The V segment lost 4 bases and the J segment 5 bases; nucleotides outside the gene matches: 6. DNA of the CDR3: TGTGCCAGCAGCATCCTAGCGGGAGTGAACAATGAGCAGTTCTTC. Its translation: CASSILAGVNNEQFF.

This chain links TRBV5-1 with TRBJ1-4; 10 nucleotides line up with TRBD1. Germline lookup yields CDR1 SGHRS and CDR2 YFSETQ. This CDR3 comprises 16 residues. With 4 bases clipped from V and 3 bases from J, the junction kept 6 bases outside the gene matches. The CDR3 loop is CASSTTGGIANEKLFF. Written as DNA, the CDR3 is TGCGCCAGCAGCACGACAGGGGGCATCGCTAATGAAAAACTGTTTTTT.

This clonotype has only a few counts. The chain links TRBV7-2 to TRBJ1-1; tentative D call: TRBD1 (6 bases). CDR1 and CDR2 (germline): SGHTA, FQGNSA. The CDR3 runs to 15 residues. Trimming left V 5 bases short and J 5 bases short, with 18 bases between. The CDR3 region is CASSVYRGGWTEAFF. In DNA, the CDR3 is TGTGCCAGCAGCGTTTACCGGGGGGGCTGGACTGAAGCTTTCTTT.

This clonotype occurred a few times. This chain links TRBV28 with TRBJ1-1; no reliable D call. Germline CDR1 is MDHEN and CDR2 is SYDVKM. Trimming removed 2 bases at V and 0 bases at J, with 10 bases between. The CDR3 extends over 15 amino acids. This chain's CDR3 is CASSLNGRLNTEAFF. The CDR3 DNA follows: TGTGCCAGCAGTTTAAACGGACGGTTGAACACTGAAGCTTTCTTT. The complete variable domain, with remaining parts taken from reference TRBV28 and TRBJ1-1, reads DVKVTQSSRYLVKRTGEKVFLECVQDMDHENMFWYRQDPGLGLRLIYFSYDVKMKEKGDIPEGYSVSREKKERFSLILESASTNQTSMYLCASSLNGRLNTEAFFGQGTRLTVV.

This chain links TRBV7-9 with TRBJ2-1; 13 bases align to TRBD2. J was trimmed by 8 bases and V by 5 bases; bases with no gene match: 9. Per the germline V gene, CDR1 is SEHNR and CDR2 is FQNEAQ (reference sequence). The CDR3 is 16 amino acids. CDR3 coding DNA: TGTGCCAGCAGCCGAGTGCGGACTAGCGGGAGCTATGAGCAGTTCTTC. This gives the protein CASSRVRTSGSYEQFF.

This clonotype was found a few times. The chain links TRBV6-5 to TRBJ1-1; D is ambiguous. Trimming removed 2 bases from V and 5 bases from J, with 9 bases in between. Germline CDR1 and CDR2: MNHEY and SVGAGI. This CDR3 has 13 amino acids. DNA for the CDR3: TGTGCCAGCAGTTACGGACCGGAAACTGAAGCTTTCTTT. This codes for CASSYGPETEAFF.

The chain couples TRBV9 to TRBJ1-5, with TRBD1 identical over 9 bases. V dropped 4 bases and J dropped 7; count of bases not matched to a gene: 9. This CDR3 spans 15 amino acids. CDR1 and CDR2 (germline): SGDLS, YYNGEE. This chain's CDR3 is CASSLGQGGDQPQHF. DNA of the CDR3: TGTGCCAGCAGCCTGGGACAGGGAGGGGACCAGCCCCAGCATTTT.

V and J are TRBV7-8 and TRBJ2-3; D is perhaps TRBD1 or TRBD2 (5 bases each). Germline CDR1 SGHVS, CDR2 FQNEAQ. This CDR3 region has 17 residues. The V and J ends lost 4 bases and 4 bases respectively, with 21 bases between them. CDR3 nucleotides: TGTGCCAGCAGCTCCACTTTAGGGGCGGGTTGGGCAGATACGCAGTATTTT. It codes for CASSSTLGAGWADTQYF.

V gene TRBV9 combines with J gene TRBJ2-3, with D tentatively TRBD2 (6 bases). Germline CDR1 and CDR2: SGDLS and YYNGEE. This CDR3 is 17 amino acids long. The V end lost 4 bases, the J end lost 0 bases, and 18 bases lay between the germline ends. Here the CDR3 reads CASSPRPRDFSTDTQYF. The CDR3, as DNA: TGTGCCAGCAGCCCTCGACCCCGGGACTTTAGCACAGATACGCAGTATTTT.

The rearrangement joins TRBV11-2 to TRBJ2-4; maybe TRBD2 (6 bases). V lost 5 bases to trimming and J lost 0 bases, with 17 bases between them. Looked up from germline, CDR1 is SGHAT and CDR2 is FQNNGV. The CDR3 sequence is 17 residues long. CDR3 region: CASSPGTEGIAKNIQYF. CDR3 DNA: TGTGCCAGCAGCCCGGGGACGGAGGGGATAGCCAAAAACATTCAGTACTTC. Drawing the rest from reference TRBV11-2 and TRBJ2-4, the complete variable domain is EAGVAQSPRYKIIEKRQSVAFWCNPISGHATLYWYQQILGQGPKLLIQFQNNGVVDDSQLPKDRFSAERLKGVDSTLKIQPAKLEDSAVYLCASSPGTEGIAKNIQYFGAGTRLSVL.

This chain uses TRBV15 with TRBJ1-1; TRBD1 might be the D (6 bases). V was trimmed by 7 bases and J by 11 bases, leaving 26 bases between them. Germline V gene sequence: CDR1 LNHNV, CDR2 YYDKDF (reference sequence). The CDR3 contains 15 residues. CDR3 amino acids: CATTNKGGANTTAFF. DNA of the CDR3: TGTGCCACCACCAACAAGGGGGGGGCTAACACCACGGCTTTCTTT.

This clonotype was detected ten times or more. This chain links TRBV7-2 with TRBJ2-2, with 9 bases fitting TRBD1. CDR3 length equals 15 residues. J lost 5 bases, V lost 5 bases, and 6 bases had no gene match. Germline loops: CDR1 SGHTA, CDR2 FQGNSA. The DNA for the CDR3 is TGTGCCAGCAGCCCGGGACAGGGAGGAACCGGGGAGCTGTTTTTT. Its protein is CASSPGQGGTGELFF.

The chain uses TRBV3-1 and TRBJ2-7; weak D call: TRBD2 (6 bases). Germline CDR1 reads LGHDT; CDR2 reads YNNKEL (reference sequence). V was shortened by 3 bases and J by 5 bases, with 29 bases between the two germline ends. This CDR3 has 19 amino acids. CDR3 residues: CASSQGFHGKRAGSNEQYF. CDR3 DNA sequence: TGTGCCAGCAGCCAGGGGTTTCATGGAAAGCGGGCTGGCAGCAACGAGCAGTACTTC.

This clonotype appeared a few times. DNA of the CDR3: TGTGCCTGGAGTGGCCCTGATCCACTAGCGGGAGTTTTCCCCACCGGGGAGCTGTTTTTT. This gives the protein CAWSGPDPLAGVFPTGELFF. The chain has TRBV30 and TRBJ2-2; 11 nucleotides align to TRBD2. In germline, CDR1 is GTSNPN, CDR2 SVGIG (reference sequence). The CDR3 runs 20 residues. With V trimmed by 1 base and J by 4 bases, 17 bases remained unmatched.

The V call is TRBV12-3 or TRBV12-4, the J call TRBJ2-1, with TRBD2 matching 12 bases. Trimming removed 4 bases from V and 10 bases from J; junction bases left unmatched: 5. The CDR3 loop spans 14 amino acids. CDR3 bases: TGTGCCAGCAGTTCTAGCGGGAGGGCCTGGGAGCAGTTCTTC. It translates to CASSSSGRAWEQFF.

The CDR3 spells CAIQEQGANEQYV. CDR3 in DNA: TGTGCCATCCAGGAACAGGGGGCGAACGAGCAGTACGTC. The chain couples TRBV10-3 to TRBJ2-7; 9 bases match TRBD1. Germline CDR1 reads ENHRY; CDR2 reads SYGVKD. This CDR3 comprises 13 residues. J was trimmed by 5 bases and V by 8 bases; bases with no gene match: 7.

V usage is TRBV19 and J usage is TRBJ1-2, with D perhaps TRBD1 (6 bases). The germline gives CDR1 LNHDA, CDR2 SQIVND (reference sequence). CDR3 length: 11 amino acids. V was clipped by 7 bases and J by 8 bases, with 11 bases between them. The CDR3 reads CASKQGQGYTF. CDR3 coding DNA: TGTGCCAGTAAACAGGGCCAAGGCTACACCTTC. The full variable domain, with the rest looked up from reference TRBV19 and TRBJ1-2, is DGGITQSPKYLFRKEGQNVTLSCEQNLNHDAMYWYRQDPGQGLRLIYYSQIVNDFQKGDIAEGYSVSREKKESFPLTVTSAQKNPTAFYLCASKQGQGYTFGSGTRLTVV.